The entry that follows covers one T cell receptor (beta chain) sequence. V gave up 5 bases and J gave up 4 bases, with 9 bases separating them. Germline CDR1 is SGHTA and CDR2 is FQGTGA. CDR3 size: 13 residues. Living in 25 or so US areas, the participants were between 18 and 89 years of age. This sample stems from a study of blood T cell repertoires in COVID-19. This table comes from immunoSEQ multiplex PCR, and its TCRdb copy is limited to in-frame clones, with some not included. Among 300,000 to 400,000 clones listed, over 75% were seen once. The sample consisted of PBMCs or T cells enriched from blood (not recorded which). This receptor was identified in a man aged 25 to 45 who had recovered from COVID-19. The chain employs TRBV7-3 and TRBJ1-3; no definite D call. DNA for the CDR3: TGTGCCAGCAGCCAAAGCCCGGGAAACACCATATATTTT. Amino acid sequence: CASSQSPGNTIYF.